Each of the 5 T cell receptor beta chains below was sequenced from the same sample in a study of T cell responses to AZD1222 COVID-19 vaccine. Using immunoSEQ multiplex PCR, the repertoire was profiled, and TCRdb retains in-frame clones only, with some absent. The repertoire consists of around 78,000 clones, with nearly 90% occurring once and the leading ten covering approximately 4.7%. The specimen was peripheral blood, collected on day 0 of MenACWY control vaccination. The origin of the receptors is an adult in good health.

This sequence joins TRBV9 and TRBJ2-5; a weak D match, TRBD2 (5 bases). Trimming took 2 bases from V and 5 from J, leaving 16 bases between them. The CDR3 loop spans 15 amino acids. The germline V gene has CDR1 SGDLS and CDR2 YYNGEE. The CDR3 nucleotides are TGTGCCAGCAGCGTTAACGGGGTGATTTTGGAGACCCAGTACTTC. As protein: CASSVNGVILETQYF.

The chain is built from TRBV6-5 and TRBJ1-6; D not resolved. Trimming cost V 4 bases and J 9 bases, with 13 bases left between them. This CDR3 region has 14 residues. Germline CDR1 reads MNHEY; CDR2 reads SVGAGI. The CDR3 DNA sequence: TGTGCCAGCAGTTGGCAAGGAACTTCTTCACCCCTCCACTTT. Translated, it gives CASSWQGTSSPLHF.

The gene calls are TRBV11-3 and TRBJ1-1; a possible D gene is TRBD1 (6 bases). The V end was cut by 1 base, the J end by 4 bases, with 13 bases between. The germline V gene has CDR1 SGHNT and CDR2 YENEEA. The CDR3 runs to 15 residues. The CDR3 bases are TGTGCCAGCAGCTTAGGTCTAGCAGGGGCCACTGAAGCTTTCTTT. This gives the protein CASSLGLAGATEAFF.

The chain recombines TRBV7-9 with TRBJ1-6; D is unresolved. Germline V gene data show CDR1 as SEHNR and CDR2 as FQNEAQ (reference sequence). There are 14 residues in the CDR3. Trimming pared 3 bases from V and 10 bases from J, leaving 13 bases between. The CDR3: CASSFNRERSPLHF. The DNA for the CDR3 is TGTGCCAGCAGCTTTAATAGGGAAAGGTCACCCCTCCACTTT.

This chain uses TRBV5-4 with TRBJ1-2; no clear D. Per the germline V gene, CDR1 is SGHNT and CDR2 is YYREEE (reference sequence). The V gene lost 2 bases and the J gene lost 2 bases, with 13 bases spanning the gap. The length of the CDR3 is 15 residues. The CDR3 region has the DNA TGTGCCAGCAGCTTTTTTCGGGATAGAAACTATGGCTACACCTTC. It codes for CASSFFRDRNYGYTF. The full variable domain, completed using reference TRBV5-4 and TRBJ1-2, is ETGVTQSPTHLIKTRGQQVTLRCSSQSGHNTVSWYQQALGQGPQFIFQYYREEENGRGNFPPRFSGLQFPNYSSELNVNALELDDSALYLCASSFFRDRNYGYTFGSGTRLTVV.